The T cell receptor beta chain under discussion was sequenced for a study of blood T cells in healthy people across ages. Findings and caveats of the study: TCR beta diversity, measured per million T cells, fell in a roughly linear way with age.

Germline V CDR1 and CDR2: LNHDA, SQIVND (reference sequence). CDR3 size: 15 residues. As to this clonotype: The antigen is unknown.

Using a J-beta primer mix together with a sample-barcoded 5' primer, a second PCR was run for about 6 to 11 cycles. Every molecule of cDNA carried a tag from a template-switch adaptor with 12 random nucleotides. TCRdb reprocessed the 5' RACE reads via MiXCR and lists one record per CDR3 protein. This sample has about 940,000 distinct CDR3 sequences, with about 48% found just once. The receptor was derived from a man aged 25 to 45 in good health. Sequenced material: blood. V gene TRBV19 combines with J gene TRBJ2-7, with D perhaps assigned TRBD1 or TRBD2 (5 bases each). The end of the DNA aligns better with TRBJ2-4, so the J call may be wrong. The DNA of the CDR3 is TGTGCCAGTAGTCCACGGGACGCCATGTGGAACATTCAGTACTTC. Its translation is CASSPRDAMWNIQYF.